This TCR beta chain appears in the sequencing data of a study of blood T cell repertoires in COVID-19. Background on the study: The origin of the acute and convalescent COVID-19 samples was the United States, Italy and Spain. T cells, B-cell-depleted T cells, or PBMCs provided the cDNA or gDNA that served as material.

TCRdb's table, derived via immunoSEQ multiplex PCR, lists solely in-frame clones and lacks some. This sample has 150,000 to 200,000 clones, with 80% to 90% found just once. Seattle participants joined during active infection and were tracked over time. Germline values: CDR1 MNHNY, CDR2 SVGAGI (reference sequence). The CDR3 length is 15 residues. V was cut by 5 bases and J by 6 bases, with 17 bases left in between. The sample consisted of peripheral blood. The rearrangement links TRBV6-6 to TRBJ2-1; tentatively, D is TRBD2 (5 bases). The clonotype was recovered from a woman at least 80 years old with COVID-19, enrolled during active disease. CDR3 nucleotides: TGTGCCAGCAGTCCCCCTGGGAGTCCCGGCAATGAGCAGTTCTTC. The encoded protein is CASSPPGSPGNEQFF.